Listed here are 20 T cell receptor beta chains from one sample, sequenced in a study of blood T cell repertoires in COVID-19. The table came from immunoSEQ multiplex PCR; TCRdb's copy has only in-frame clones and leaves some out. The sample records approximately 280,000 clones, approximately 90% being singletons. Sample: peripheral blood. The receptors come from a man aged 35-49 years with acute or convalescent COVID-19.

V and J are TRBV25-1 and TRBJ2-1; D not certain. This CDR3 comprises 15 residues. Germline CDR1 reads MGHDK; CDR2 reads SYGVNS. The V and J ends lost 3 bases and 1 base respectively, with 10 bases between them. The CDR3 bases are TGTGCCAGCAGTGATCAAGACTCATCCTACAATGAGCAGTTCTTC. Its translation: CASSDQDSSYNEQFF.

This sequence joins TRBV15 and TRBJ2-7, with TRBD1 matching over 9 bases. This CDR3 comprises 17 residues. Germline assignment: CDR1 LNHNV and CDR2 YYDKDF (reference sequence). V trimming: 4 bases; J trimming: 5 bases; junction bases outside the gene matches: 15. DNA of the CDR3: TGTGCCACCAGCAAGAGAGGCCGGGACAGGGAGAGCCACGAGCAGTACTTC. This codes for CATSKRGRDRESHEQYF.

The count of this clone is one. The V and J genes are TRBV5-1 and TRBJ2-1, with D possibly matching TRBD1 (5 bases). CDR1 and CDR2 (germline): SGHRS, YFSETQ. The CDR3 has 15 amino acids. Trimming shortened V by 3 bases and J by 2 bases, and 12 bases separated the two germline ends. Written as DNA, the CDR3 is TGCGCCAGCAGCTCGGAAGGACAAACCTACAATGAGCAGTTCTTC. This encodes CASSSEGQTYNEQFF.

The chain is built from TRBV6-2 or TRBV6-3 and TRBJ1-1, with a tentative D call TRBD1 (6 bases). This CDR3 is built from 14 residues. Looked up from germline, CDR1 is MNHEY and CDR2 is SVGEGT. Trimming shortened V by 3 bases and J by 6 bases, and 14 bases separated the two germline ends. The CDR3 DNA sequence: TGTGCCAGCAGTTATCAGGGGATCGTTGCTGAAGCTTTCTTT. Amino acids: CASSYQGIVAEAFF.

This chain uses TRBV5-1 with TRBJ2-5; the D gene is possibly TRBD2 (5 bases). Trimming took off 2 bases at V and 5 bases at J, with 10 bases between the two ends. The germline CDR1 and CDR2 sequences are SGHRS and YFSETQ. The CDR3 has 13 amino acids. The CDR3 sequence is CASSFSGEETQYF. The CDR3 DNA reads TGCGCCAGCAGCTTTTCTGGGGAGGAGACCCAGTACTTC. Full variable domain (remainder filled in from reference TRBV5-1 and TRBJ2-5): KAGVTQTPRYLIKTRGQQVTLSCSPISGHRSVSWYQQTPGQGLQFLFEYFSETQRNKGNFPGRFSGRQFSNSRSEMNVSTLELGDSALYLCASSFSGEETQYFGPGTRLLVL.

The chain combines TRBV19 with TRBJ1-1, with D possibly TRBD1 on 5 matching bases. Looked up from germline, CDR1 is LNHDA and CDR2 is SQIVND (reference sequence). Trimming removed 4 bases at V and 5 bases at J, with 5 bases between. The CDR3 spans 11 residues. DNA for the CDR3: TGTGCCAGTAGTAAGGGGACTGAAGCTTTCTTT. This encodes CASSKGTEAFF. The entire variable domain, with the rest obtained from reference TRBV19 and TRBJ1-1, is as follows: DGGITQSPKYLFRKEGQNVTLSCEQNLNHDAMYWYRQDPGQGLRLIYYSQIVNDFQKGDIAEGYSVSREKKESFPLTVTSAQKNPTAFYLCASSKGTEAFFGQGTRLTVV.

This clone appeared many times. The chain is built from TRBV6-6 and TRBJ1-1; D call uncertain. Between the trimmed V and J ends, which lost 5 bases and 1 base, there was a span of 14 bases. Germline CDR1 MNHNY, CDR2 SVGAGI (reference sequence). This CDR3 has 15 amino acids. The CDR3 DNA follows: TGTGCCAGCAGTCAGGCGGCGGGTCCGAACACTGAAGCTTTCTTT. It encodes CASSQAAGPNTEAFF.

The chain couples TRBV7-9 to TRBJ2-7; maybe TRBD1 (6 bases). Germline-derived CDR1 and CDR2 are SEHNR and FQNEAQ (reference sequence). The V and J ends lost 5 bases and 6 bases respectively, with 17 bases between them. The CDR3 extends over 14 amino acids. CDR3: CASSRRGQGSEQYF. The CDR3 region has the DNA TGTGCCAGCAGCCGTCGCGGGCAGGGGAGCGAGCAGTACTTC.

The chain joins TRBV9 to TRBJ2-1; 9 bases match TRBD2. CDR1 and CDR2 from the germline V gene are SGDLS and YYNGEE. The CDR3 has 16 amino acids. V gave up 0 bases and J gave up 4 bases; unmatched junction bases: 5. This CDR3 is CASSVVASGGYNEQFF. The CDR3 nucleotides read TGTGCCAGCAGCGTAGTAGCCAGCGGGGGGTACAATGAGCAGTTCTTC. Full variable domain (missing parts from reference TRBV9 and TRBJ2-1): DSGVTQTPKHLITATGQRVTLRCSPRSGDLSVYWYQQSLDQGLQFLIQYYNGEERAKGNILERFSAQQFPDLHSELNLSSLELGDSALYFCASSVVASGGYNEQFFGPGTRLTVL.

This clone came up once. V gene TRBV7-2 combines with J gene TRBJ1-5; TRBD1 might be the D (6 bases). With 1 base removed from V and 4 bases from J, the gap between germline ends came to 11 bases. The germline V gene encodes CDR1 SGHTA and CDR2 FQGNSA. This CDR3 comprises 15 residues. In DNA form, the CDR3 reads TGTGCCAGCAGCTTAGAATGGACAGAGAATCAGCCCCAGCATTTT. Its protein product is CASSLEWTENQPQHF.

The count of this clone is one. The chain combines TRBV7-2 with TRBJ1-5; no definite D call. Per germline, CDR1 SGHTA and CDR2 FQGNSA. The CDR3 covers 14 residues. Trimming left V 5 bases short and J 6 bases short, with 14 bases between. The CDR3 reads CASSALPAGQPQHF. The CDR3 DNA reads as TGTGCCAGCAGCGCCCTACCGGCGGGTCAGCCCCAGCATTTT.

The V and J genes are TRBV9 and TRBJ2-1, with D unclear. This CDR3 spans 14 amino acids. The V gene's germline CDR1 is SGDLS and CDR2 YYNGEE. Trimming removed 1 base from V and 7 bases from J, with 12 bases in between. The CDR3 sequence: CASSVFSGYNEQFF. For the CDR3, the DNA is TGTGCCAGCAGCGTATTTTCCGGGTATAATGAGCAGTTCTTC.

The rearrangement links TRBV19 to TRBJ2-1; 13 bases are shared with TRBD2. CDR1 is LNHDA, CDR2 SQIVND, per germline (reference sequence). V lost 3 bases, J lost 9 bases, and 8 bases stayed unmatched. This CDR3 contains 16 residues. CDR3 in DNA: TGTGCCAGTAGTATCACTAGCGGGGGGGCCATGGGTGAGCAGTTCTTC. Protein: CASSITSGGAMGEQFF.

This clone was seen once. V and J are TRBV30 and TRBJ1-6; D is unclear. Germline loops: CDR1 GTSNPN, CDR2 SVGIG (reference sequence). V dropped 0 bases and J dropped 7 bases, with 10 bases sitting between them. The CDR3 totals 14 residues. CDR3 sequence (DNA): TGTGCCTGGAGTGTTACCAGGTGGAATTCACCCCTCCACTTT. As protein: CAWSVTRWNSPLHF.

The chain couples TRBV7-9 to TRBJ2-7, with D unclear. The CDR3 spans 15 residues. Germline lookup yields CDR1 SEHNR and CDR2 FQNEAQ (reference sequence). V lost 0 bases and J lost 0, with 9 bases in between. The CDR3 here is CASSLAELSSYEQYF. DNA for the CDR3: TGTGCCAGCAGCTTAGCGGAGTTGAGCTCCTACGAGCAGTACTTC.

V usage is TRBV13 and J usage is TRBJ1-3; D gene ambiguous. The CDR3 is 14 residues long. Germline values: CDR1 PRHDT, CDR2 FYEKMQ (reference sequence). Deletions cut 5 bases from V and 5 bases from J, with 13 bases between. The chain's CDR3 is CASSPRETRNTIYF. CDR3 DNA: TGTGCCAGCAGCCCGAGGGAGACCAGAAACACCATATATTTT.

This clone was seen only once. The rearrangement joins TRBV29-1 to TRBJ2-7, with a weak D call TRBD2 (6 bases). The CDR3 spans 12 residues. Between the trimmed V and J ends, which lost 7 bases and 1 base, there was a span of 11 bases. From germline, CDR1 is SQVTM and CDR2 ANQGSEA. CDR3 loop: CSAAGTSYEQYF. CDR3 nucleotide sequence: TGCAGCGCCGCTGGGACTTCCTACGAGCAGTACTTC.

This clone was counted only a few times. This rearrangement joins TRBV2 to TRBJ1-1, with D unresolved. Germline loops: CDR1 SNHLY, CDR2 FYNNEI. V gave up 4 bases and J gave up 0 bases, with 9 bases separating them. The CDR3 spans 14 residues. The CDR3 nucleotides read TGTGCCAGCAGTGGTGTCACTTTGAACACTGAAGCTTTCTTT. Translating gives CASSGVTLNTEAFF.

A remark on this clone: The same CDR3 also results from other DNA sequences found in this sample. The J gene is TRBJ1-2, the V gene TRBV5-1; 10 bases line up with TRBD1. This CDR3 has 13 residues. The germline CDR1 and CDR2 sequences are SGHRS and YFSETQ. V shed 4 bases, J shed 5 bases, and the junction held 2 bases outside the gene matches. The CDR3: CASSTGQGYGYTF. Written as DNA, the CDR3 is TGCGCCAGCAGCACGGGACAGGGGTATGGCTACACCTTC.

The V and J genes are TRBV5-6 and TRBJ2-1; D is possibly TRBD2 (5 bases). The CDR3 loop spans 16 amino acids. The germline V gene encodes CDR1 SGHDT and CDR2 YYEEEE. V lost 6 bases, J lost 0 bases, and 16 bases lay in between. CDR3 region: CASITLGVSSYNEQFF. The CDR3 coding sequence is TGTGCCAGCATCACCCTGGGAGTTAGCTCCTACAATGAGCAGTTCTTC.